These 10 T cell receptor beta chains were sequenced from one sample in a study of blood T cell repertoires in COVID-19 (TCRdb year 2020). Libraries were made using the immunoSEQ multiplex PCR assay. Imported from immuneACCESS, the table was reduced by TCRdb to in-frame sequences with V and J called. These copies leave out some clones; in studies compared against another copy, an unresolved V gene accounts for under half, and the cause of the remainder is not known. The sample profile shows more than 110,000 clones; less than 90% of them were found once. The ten largest account for 5.5% of the sample. The sample comprised PBMCs or T cells enriched from blood (not recorded which). All receptors derive from a man aged 40-55 years with acute COVID-19.

V and J are TRBV4-3 and TRBJ1-2; possibly TRBD1 for D (6 bases). The CDR3 is 14 residues long. With 0 bases removed from V and 4 bases from J, the gap between germline ends came to 9 bases. The germline gives CDR1 LGHNA, CDR2 YSLEER. In DNA, the CDR3 is TGCGCCAGCAGCCAAGATGGGGGCGGCTATGGCTACACCTTC. This sequence encodes CASSQDGGGYGYTF.

CDR3 sequence reads: CASRGGRAYGYTF. The DNA of the CDR3 is TGTGCCAGCAGGGGGGGGAGGGCCTATGGCTACACCTTC. This chain joins TRBV5-4 and TRBJ1-2, with D possibly being TRBD1 (5 bases). The CDR3 sequence is 13 residues long. CDR1 and CDR2 from the germline V gene are SGHNT and YYREEE (reference sequence). V lost 5 bases and J 4 bases, leaving 12 bases between the germline ends.

The CDR3 sequence is CASSERLGQGIYGYTF. CDR3 in DNA: TGTGCCAGCAGCGAGCGGTTGGGACAGGGAATCTATGGCTACACCTTC. The chain has TRBV9 and TRBJ1-2, with 9 bases identical to TRBD1. This CDR3 has 16 residues. The germline CDR1 and CDR2 sequences are SGDLS and YYNGEE. J lost 4 bases, V lost 3 bases, and 10 bases had no gene match. The entire variable domain, with the rest obtained from reference TRBV9 and TRBJ1-2, is as follows: DSGVTQTPKHLITATGQRVTLRCSPRSGDLSVYWYQQSLDQGLQFLIQYYNGEERAKGNILERFSAQQFPDLHSELNLSSLELGDSALYFCASSERLGQGIYGYTFGSGTRLTVV.

As DNA, the CDR3 is TGTGCCTGGAGTATCTCGGACAATAATTCACCCCTCCACTTT. It specifies CAWSISDNNSPLHF. This sequence joins TRBV30 and TRBJ1-6, with D possibly matching TRBD1 (5 bases). The CDR3 extends over 14 amino acids. The germline CDR1 and CDR2 sequences are GTSNPN and SVGIG (reference sequence). With 2 bases removed from V and 5 bases from J, the gap between germline ends came to 10 bases. Full variable domain (missing parts from reference TRBV30 and TRBJ1-6): SQTIHQWPATLVQPVGSPLSLECTVEGTSNPNLYWYRQAAGRGLQLLFYSVGIGQISSEVPQNLSASRPQDRQFILSSKKLLLSDSGFYLCAWSISDNNSPLHFGNGTRLTVT.

The V call is TRBV9, the J call TRBJ2-1, with TRBD1 as a possible D gene (6 bases). The V end was cut by 0 bases, the J end by 6 bases, with 13 bases between. This CDR3 comprises 15 residues. Germline V CDR1 and CDR2: SGDLS, YYNGEE. The CDR3 nucleotides are TGTGCCAGCAGCGTAGATGGTGTGGGGGCCAATGAGCAGTTCTTC. It yields the protein CASSVDGVGANEQFF.

This chain joins TRBV29-1 and TRBJ2-3; D is uncertain. From germline, CDR1 is SQVTM and CDR2 ANQGSEA. V was clipped by 8 bases and J by 1 base, with 13 bases between them. The CDR3 is made up of 13 amino acids. CDR3 in amino acids: CSSVLRGTDTQYF. The CDR3 DNA sequence: TGCAGCTCAGTACTCCGGGGCACAGATACGCAGTATTTT.

The V gene is TRBV21-1, the J gene TRBJ2-5; the table assigns TRBD2, which was not confirmed against the DNA. TRBV21-1 has pseudogene status. The CDR3 totals 18 residues. This CDR3 is CASSDTGGPSGSWETQYF. CDR3 DNA sequence: TGTGCCAGCAGCGACACTGGTGGGCCTAGCGGGAGTTGGGAGACCCAGTACTTC.

The rearrangement links TRBV30 to TRBJ2-2; TRBD1 matches at 7 bases. The CDR3 is made up of 16 amino acids. The germline gives CDR1 GTSNPN, CDR2 SVGIG (reference sequence). V dropped 5 bases and J dropped 6; count of bases not matched to a gene: 15. The CDR3 reads CAWEDREHSSAGELFF. The CDR3 DNA is TGTGCCTGGGAAGACAGGGAACATTCATCGGCCGGGGAGCTGTTTTTT.

The gene calls are TRBV7-2 and TRBJ1-1; 9 bases match TRBD1. Per the germline V gene, CDR1 is SGHTA and CDR2 is FQGNSA. Losses at the gene ends were 7 bases for V and 10 bases for J; bases not matched to a gene: 10. The CDR3 extends over 13 amino acids. This chain's CDR3 is CASTLSAGQGAFF. The CDR3 nucleotides read TGTGCCAGCACCCTCAGTGCGGGACAGGGAGCTTTCTTT.

V gene TRBV4-1 combines with J gene TRBJ2-3; 8 nucleotides match TRBD1. Germline lookup yields CDR1 MGHRA and CDR2 YSYEKL. This CDR3 is 16 amino acids long. The ends lost 0 bases at V and 8 bases at J; junction bases unmatched: 10. CDR3 DNA: TGCGCCAGCAGCCAAGAAAATGGGCAGGGGGCTGGTACGCAGTATTTT. As protein: CASSQENGQGAGTQYF.